The sequence of this TCR beta chain was determined in a study of response to subunit inactivated influenza vaccine. The study, taken as a whole, reports: It was suggested by the authors that few new T cells are recruited by each seasonal influenza vaccination.

The V and J ends lost 1 base and 5 bases respectively, with 11 bases between them. Germline V gene data show CDR1 as LGHDT and CDR2 as YNNKEL (reference sequence). The CDR3 sequence is 14 residues long. TCRdb fed the RT-PCR reads into MiXCR, producing one record per CDR3 protein. This table holds about 190,000 distinct CDR3 sequences, over 13% found once. With respect to this clonotype: Its antigen is currently unknown.

This TCR was recovered from a man in his fifties or sixties who received an inactivated influenza vaccine. This chain uses TRBV3-1 with TRBJ2-5; tentative D call: TRBD2 (5 bases). The sample here was CD8+ T cells sorted from PBMCs, taken approximately 5 days after vaccination. CDR3 in amino acids: CASSQGPGVETQYF. As DNA, the CDR3 is TGTGCCAGCAGCCAAGGACCCGGGGTCGAGACCCAGTACTTC.